This T cell receptor beta chain was found in a study of tumor-infiltrating lymphocytes in primary liver carcinoma. Study summary: Donors had hepatocellular carcinoma or combined HCC and intrahepatic cholangiocarcinoma.

The tissue used was unsorted bulk material of about 19-33 mg. RNA and DNA were co-extracted from it with the AllPrep DNA/RNA mini kit. HBV chronically infected the treatment-naive patients. All tumor specimens exceeded 85% viable tumor cells. This clonotype is a singleton in its sample. Its specificity is unknown. No conserved phenylalanine or tryptophan ends this CDR3, so it is likely a read error. The CDR3 loop spans 12 amino acids. Germline V gives CDR1 MDHEN, CDR2 SYDVKM. Total RNA amounting to around 530 ng was the source from which TCR beta cDNA was made with a constant-region primer. Libraries covering TCR beta were generated through three nested multiplex PCR rounds (using a slightly modified ARM-PCR). TRBV1-TRBV30 forward and Cbeta reverse primers drove the first two roughly 10-cycle rounds. TCRdb recomputed calls from the multiplex PCR reads with MiXCR, one row per CDR3 protein. The sample includes tens of thousands of distinct CDR3 sequences, around 84% seen only once; the top ten take approximately 40%.

Findings and limits, study-wide: Relative to tumor region pairs, the tumor-adjacent and tumor-blood pairs showed overlap that was lower.

The sequence was collected from a woman aged 25 to 45 with primary liver carcinoma and hepatitis B virus infection. The gene calls are TRBV28 and TRBJ2-7; D uncertain. The sequenced sample consisted of liver tumor tissue from sampling region 2. Subset defined: tumor region T2, inferior pole. CDR3 region: CASRDSFYDQYY. In DNA form, the CDR3 reads TGTGCCAGCCGCGACTCCTTCTACGACCAGTACTAC.